The 25 T cell receptor beta chains listed next were all sequenced from one sample in a study of cytotoxic CD8 clonotypes in ibrutinib-treated CLL. Sequencing was performed with immunoSEQ multiplex PCR; in TCRdb, only in-frame clones are kept and a portion is missing. This table holds 23,000 or so clones, 65% to 75% found once. Sequenced material: PBMCs, taken after 24 months of ibrutinib treatment. The receptors originated from a human donor with chronic lymphocytic leukemia.

The chain combines TRBV19 with TRBJ1-4; D unresolved. The CDR3 covers 16 residues. Germline V CDR1 and CDR2: LNHDA, SQIVND (reference sequence). The ends were cut back, 0 bases at V and 8 bases at J, with 16 bases in the middle. The CDR3: CASSIDGSRSREKLFF. The CDR3 DNA follows: TGTGCCAGTAGTATAGATGGGAGTAGGTCCAGGGAAAAACTGTTTTTT.

The V and J genes are TRBV19 and TRBJ1-3, with D hard to call. Germline values: CDR1 LNHDA, CDR2 SQIVND (reference sequence). V dropped 4 bases and J dropped 2 bases, with 6 bases sitting between them. This CDR3 is 13 amino acids long. The CDR3 DNA follows: TGTGCCAGTAGTACGGTCGCTGGAAACACCATATATTTT. It codes for CASSTVAGNTIYF.

As for this clone: A clone one base away is much larger, so this may be a read error. The sample contains more than one DNA sequence encoding this CDR3. The J gene is TRBJ2-1, the V gene TRBV5-1; TRBD2 matches at 9 bases. Germline assignment: CDR1 SGHRS and CDR2 YFSETQ. V was clipped by 0 bases and J by 2 bases; unmatched bases: 6. The CDR3 runs 17 residues. The CDR3 loop reads CASSLGGSGGTYNEQFF. CDR3 DNA: TGCGCCAGCAGCTTGGGAGGTAGCGGGGGAACCTACAATGAGCAGTTCTTC.

The V call is TRBV19, the J call TRBJ2-1; no reliable D call. This CDR3 is 15 amino acids long. Germline assignment: CDR1 LNHDA and CDR2 SQIVND (reference sequence). V gave up 1 base and J gave up 0 bases, with 7 bases separating them. The CDR3: CASSIGQSSYNEQFF. The CDR3 nucleotides read TGTGCCAGTAGTATAGGGCAGAGCTCCTACAATGAGCAGTTCTTC.

This clone was recorded a few times. The chain links TRBV5-6 to TRBJ2-7; D is perhaps TRBD1 (6 bases). Germline CDR1 and CDR2: SGHDT and YYEEEE. The V and J ends lost 4 bases and 1 base respectively, with 9 bases between them. The CDR3 totals 13 residues. The CDR3 DNA follows: TGTGCCAGCAGCCACAGGGTTTCCTACGAGCAGTACTTC. Its protein is CASSHRVSYEQYF.

V is TRBV10-3 and J is TRBJ1-3, with 10 bases aligning to TRBD1. The V gene's germline CDR1 is ENHRY and CDR2 SYGVKD. This CDR3 region has 14 residues. After removal of 6 bases from V and 6 bases from J, the junction contained 5 bases not matched to a gene. CDR3: CAISRGQGINTIYF. The CDR3, as DNA: TGTGCCATCAGCCGGGGACAGGGGATAAACACCATATATTTT.

The chain joins TRBV4-1 to TRBJ2-2; D might be TRBD1 (5 bases). Germline V gene sequence: CDR1 MGHRA, CDR2 YSYEKL. Trimming removed 1 base at V and 5 bases at J, with 14 bases between. The CDR3 length is 16 residues. CDR3 sequence reads: CASSQGQGRSTGELFF. The CDR3 bases are TGCGCCAGCAGCCAAGGGCAGGGTCGGTCGACCGGGGAGCTGTTTTTT.

The V call is TRBV7-9, the J call TRBJ1-1; weak D call: TRBD1 (5 bases). Trimming cost V 0 bases and J 7 bases, with 9 bases left between them. The CDR3 totals 13 residues. Germline V CDR1 and CDR2: SEHNR, FQNEAQ (reference sequence). The CDR3 DNA reads TGTGCCAGCAGCTTAGCGGGGGACGGTGAAGCTTTCTTT. It is translated as CASSLAGDGEAFF.

V is TRBV11-3 and J is TRBJ1-5, with TRBD1 matching 7 bases. Germline V gene sequence: CDR1 SGHNT, CDR2 YENEEA. The trim removed 5 bases at V and 1 base at J, leaving 5 bases unmatched. The CDR3 extends over 15 amino acids. The CDR3 loop is CASSVDRDSNQPQHF. In DNA form, the CDR3 reads TGTGCCAGCAGCGTTGACAGGGACAGCAATCAGCCCCAGCATTTT.

This chain connects TRBV11-2 to TRBJ2-1; D is perhaps TRBD1 (5 bases). Germline V gene sequence: CDR1 SGHAT, CDR2 FQNNGV. CDR3 length: 14 residues. V was clipped by 3 bases and J by 6 bases, with 12 bases between them. The CDR3 region has the DNA TGTGCCAGCAGCTTTTCCCGACAGCGCAATGAGCAGTTCTTC. Its protein product is CASSFSRQRNEQFF. The variable domain in full, with the rest retrieved from reference TRBV11-2 and TRBJ2-1, is EAGVAQSPRYKIIEKRQSVAFWCNPISGHATLYWYQQILGQGPKLLIQFQNNGVVDDSQLPKDRFSAERLKGVDSTLKIQPAKLEDSAVYLCASSFSRQRNEQFFGPGTRLTVL.

This chain uses TRBV5-6 with TRBJ2-2, with D possibly TRBD1 on 5 matching bases. V lost 4 bases and J lost 4, with 11 bases in between. Germline V gene lookup returns CDR1 SGHDT and CDR2 YYEEEE. There are 14 residues in the CDR3. The CDR3 here is CASSLGVLTGELFF. As DNA, the CDR3 is TGTGCCAGCAGCCTAGGGGTCCTCACCGGGGAGCTGTTTTTT. The variable domain in full, with the rest retrieved from reference TRBV5-6 and TRBJ2-2, is DAGVTQSPTHLIKTRGQQVTLRCSPKSGHDTVSWYQQALGQGPQFIFQYYEEEERQRGNFPDRFSGHQFPNYSSELNVNALLLGDSALYLCASSLGVLTGELFFGEGSRLTVL.

This chain joins TRBV5-1 and TRBJ1-1; D perhaps matches TRBD1 (5 bases). The V and J ends lost 4 bases and 8 bases respectively, with 9 bases between them. Germline V gene lookup returns CDR1 SGHRS and CDR2 YFSETQ. This CDR3 is built from 11 residues. Here the CDR3 reads CASSQGAEAFF. Written as DNA, the CDR3 is TGCGCCAGCAGCCAAGGGGCCGAAGCTTTCTTT.

The rearrangement uses TRBV9 and TRBJ2-7; 10 bases are a match to TRBD2. The germline V gene encodes CDR1 SGDLS and CDR2 YYNGEE. V was clipped by 3 bases and J by 9 bases; unmatched bases: 12. The CDR3 totals 15 residues. The CDR3 region is CASSEGPAGGHWQYF. The CDR3 DNA reads as TGTGCCAGCAGCGAAGGTCCAGCGGGGGGGCATTGGCAGTACTTC. The entire variable domain, with the rest obtained from reference TRBV9 and TRBJ2-7, is as follows: DSGVTQTPKHLITATGQRVTLRCSPRSGDLSVYWYQQSLDQGLQFLIQYYNGEERAKGNILERFSAQQFPDLHSELNLSSLELGDSALYFCASSEGPAGGHWQYFGPGTRLTVT.

A few counts support this clone. CDR3 bases: TGTGCCAGCAGCTTAGTGTGGGGGATGAACACTGAAGCTTTCTTT. This gives the protein CASSLVWGMNTEAFF. The chain carries TRBV11-2 and TRBJ1-1; a possible D gene is TRBD1 (5 bases). Germline V gives CDR1 SGHAT, CDR2 FQNNGV. V gave up 1 base and J gave up 0 bases, with 9 bases separating them. This CDR3 region has 15 residues.

This chain uses TRBV9 with TRBJ2-2; D possibly corresponds to TRBD2 (7 bases). There are 15 residues in the CDR3. The V gene lost 4 bases and the J gene lost 4 bases, with 14 bases spanning the gap. The germline CDR1 and CDR2 sequences are SGDLS and YYNGEE. In nucleotides, the CDR3 is TGTGCCAGCAGCCCCCGGGGGGCGAGCACCGGGGAGCTGTTTTTT. Amino acid sequence: CASSPRGASTGELFF.

This chain connects TRBV7-9 to TRBJ1-2, with D uncertain. V was clipped by 5 bases and J by 1 base, with 8 bases between them. The CDR3 totals 13 residues. Germline V CDR1 and CDR2: SEHNR, FQNEAQ (reference sequence). Written as DNA, the CDR3 is TGTGCCAGCAGCGCGGGATATAACTATGGCTACACCTTC. It codes for CASSAGYNYGYTF. Full variable domain (outside the CDR3, taken from reference TRBV7-9 and TRBJ1-2): DTGVSQNPRHKITKRGQNVTFRCDPISEHNRLYWYRQTLGQGPEFLTYFQNEAQLEKSRLLSDRFSAERPKGSFSTLEIQRTEQGDSAMYLCASSAGYNYGYTFGSGTRLTVV.

The table lists this clone with a count of one. V and J are TRBV7-7 and TRBJ2-2, with 9 bases matching TRBD2. Germline V gene sequence: CDR1 SSHAT, CDR2 FNYEAQ (reference sequence). The length of the CDR3 is 17 residues. J lost 5 bases, V lost 5 bases, and 12 bases had no gene match. Here the CDR3 DNA reads TGTGCCAGCAGCCCCCGAGGTAGCGGGGGCCGGACCGGGGAGCTGTTTTTT. Amino acids: CASSPRGSGGRTGELFF.

This clone has only a few counts. The J gene is TRBJ2-3, the V gene TRBV27; TRBD1 might be the D (6 bases). The germline V gene has CDR1 MNHEY and CDR2 SMNVEV (reference sequence). V shed 3 bases and J shed 4 bases, with 14 bases lying between them. The CDR3 is 15 amino acids. The CDR3 reads CASSFLGAGADTQYF. CDR3 nucleotides: TGTGCCAGCAGTTTTTTGGGGGCAGGAGCAGATACGCAGTATTTT.

This clone was detected once. V usage is TRBV5-1 and J usage is TRBJ2-3; D may be TRBD1 (5 bases). Germline CDR1 is SGHRS and CDR2 is YFSETQ. This CDR3 has 16 amino acids. V was shortened by 9 bases and J by 2 bases, with 22 bases between the two germline ends. CDR3 coding DNA: TGCGCCACAACTCCGTGGGGCCAGGGTTCCACAGATACGCAGTATTTT. This gives the protein CATTPWGQGSTDTQYF.

The chain employs TRBV6-6 and TRBJ1-5; possibly TRBD1 for D (5 bases). The CDR3 extends over 15 amino acids. Trimming left V 8 bases short and J 6 bases short, with 20 bases between. CDR1 is MNHNY and CDR2 is SVGAGI in the germline V gene (reference sequence). The CDR3 DNA reads TGTGCCAGCGGTATTTCAGGGAGGGCGCTTCAGCCCCAGCATTTT. Translation gives CASGISGRALQPQHF.

This clone was counted a few times. This chain joins TRBV5-1 and TRBJ2-3; D uncertain. The CDR3 has 17 residues. V was clipped by 0 bases and J by 0 bases, with 14 bases between them. Germline CDR1 and CDR2: SGHRS and YFSETQ. This CDR3 is CASSLAWNQRSTDTQYF. The CDR3 DNA sequence: TGCGCCAGCAGCTTGGCCTGGAACCAGAGGAGCACAGATACGCAGTATTTT.

This sequence joins TRBV7-9 and TRBJ1-5; D not resolved. V lost 2 bases to trimming and J lost 7 bases, with 6 bases between them. Germline CDR1 is SEHNR and CDR2 is FQNEAQ (reference sequence). This CDR3 spans 12 amino acids. CDR3 in DNA: TGTGCCAGCAGCTTAAATGGGCAGCCCCAGCATTTT. It specifies CASSLNGQPQHF.

The CDR3 protein is CASSSFWGELFF. Here the CDR3 DNA reads TGTGCCAGCAGCTCCTTTTGGGGGGAGCTGTTTTTT. V usage is TRBV7-9 and J usage is TRBJ2-2; no clear D. V shed 4 bases and J shed 8 bases, with 8 bases lying between them. Germline CDR1 and CDR2: SEHNR and FQNEAQ (reference sequence). The CDR3 runs to 12 residues.

The CDR3 bases are TGTGCCAGCAGCGTAACAGATTACGCGAGCTCTGGAAACACCATATATTTT. Amino acid sequence: CASSVTDYASSGNTIYF. The chain carries TRBV7-9 and TRBJ1-3, with D unresolved. The CDR3 spans 17 residues. Trimming took off 5 bases at V and 0 bases at J, with 17 bases between the two ends. Germline CDR1 reads SEHNR; CDR2 reads FQNEAQ (reference sequence). Full variable domain (outside the CDR3, taken from reference TRBV7-9 and TRBJ1-3): DTGVSQNPRHKITKRGQNVTFRCDPISEHNRLYWYRQTLGQGPEFLTYFQNEAQLEKSRLLSDRFSAERPKGSFSTLEIQRTEQGDSAMYLCASSVTDYASSGNTIYFGEGSWLTVV.

The chain couples TRBV5-1 to TRBJ1-1; D might be TRBD1 (5 bases). The CDR3 totals 14 residues. Trimming cost V 0 bases and J 4 bases, with 10 bases left between them. The germline V gene has CDR1 SGHRS and CDR2 YFSETQ. This CDR3 reads CASSLASGFTEAFF. The CDR3 nucleotides read TGCGCCAGCAGCTTGGCGTCAGGGTTCACTGAAGCTTTCTTT. Together with reference TRBV5-1 and TRBJ1-1, the CDR3 gives the full variable domain: KAGVTQTPRYLIKTRGQQVTLSCSPISGHRSVSWYQQTPGQGLQFLFEYFSETQRNKGNFPGRFSGRQFSNSRSEMNVSTLELGDSALYLCASSLASGFTEAFFGQGTRLTVV.